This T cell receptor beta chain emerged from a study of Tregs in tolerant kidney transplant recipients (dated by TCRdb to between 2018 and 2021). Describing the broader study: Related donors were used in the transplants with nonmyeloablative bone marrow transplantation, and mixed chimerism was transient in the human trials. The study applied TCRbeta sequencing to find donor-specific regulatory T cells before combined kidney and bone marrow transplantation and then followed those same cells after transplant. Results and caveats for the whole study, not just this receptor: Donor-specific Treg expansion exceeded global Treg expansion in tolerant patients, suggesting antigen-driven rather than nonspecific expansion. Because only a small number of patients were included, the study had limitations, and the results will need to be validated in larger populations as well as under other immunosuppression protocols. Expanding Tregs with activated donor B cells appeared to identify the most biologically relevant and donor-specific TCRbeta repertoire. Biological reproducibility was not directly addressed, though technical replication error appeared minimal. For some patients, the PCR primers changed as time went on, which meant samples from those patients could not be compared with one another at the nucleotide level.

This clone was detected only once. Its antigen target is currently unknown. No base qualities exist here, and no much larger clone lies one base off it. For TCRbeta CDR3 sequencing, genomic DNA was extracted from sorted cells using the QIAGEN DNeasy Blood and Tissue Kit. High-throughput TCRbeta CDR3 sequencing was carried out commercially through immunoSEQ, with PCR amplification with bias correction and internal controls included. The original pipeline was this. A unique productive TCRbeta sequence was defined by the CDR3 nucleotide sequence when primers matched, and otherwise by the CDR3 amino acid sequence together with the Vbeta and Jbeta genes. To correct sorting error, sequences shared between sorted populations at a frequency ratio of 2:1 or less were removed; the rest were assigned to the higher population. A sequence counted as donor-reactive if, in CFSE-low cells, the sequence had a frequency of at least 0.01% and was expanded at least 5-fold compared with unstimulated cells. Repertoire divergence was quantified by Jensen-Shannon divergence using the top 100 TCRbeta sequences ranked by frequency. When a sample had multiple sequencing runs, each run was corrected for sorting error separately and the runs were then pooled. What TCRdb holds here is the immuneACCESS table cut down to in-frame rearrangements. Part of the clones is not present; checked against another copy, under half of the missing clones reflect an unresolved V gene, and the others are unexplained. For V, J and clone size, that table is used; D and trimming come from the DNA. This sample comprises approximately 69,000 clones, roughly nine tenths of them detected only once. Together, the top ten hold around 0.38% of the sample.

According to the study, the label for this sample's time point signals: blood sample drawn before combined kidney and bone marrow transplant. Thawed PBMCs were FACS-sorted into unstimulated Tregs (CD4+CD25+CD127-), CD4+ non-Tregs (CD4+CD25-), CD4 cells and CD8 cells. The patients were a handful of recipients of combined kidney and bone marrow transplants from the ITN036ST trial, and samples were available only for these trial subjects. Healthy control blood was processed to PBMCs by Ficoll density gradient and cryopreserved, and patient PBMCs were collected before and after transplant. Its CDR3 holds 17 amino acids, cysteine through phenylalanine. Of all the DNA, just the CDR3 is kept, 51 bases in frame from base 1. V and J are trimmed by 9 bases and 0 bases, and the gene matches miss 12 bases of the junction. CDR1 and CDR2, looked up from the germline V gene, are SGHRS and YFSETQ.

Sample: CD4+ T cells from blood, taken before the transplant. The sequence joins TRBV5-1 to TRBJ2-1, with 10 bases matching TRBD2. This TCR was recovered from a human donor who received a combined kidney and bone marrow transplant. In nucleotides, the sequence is TGCGCCACCGGGAGCGGGAGGGAAGCACCCTCCTACAATGAGCAGTTCTTC. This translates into CATGSGREAPSYNEQFF.